This paragraph reports one TCR beta chain. This clone's antigen is unknown. There are no base qualities to consult, and no much larger clone falls within one base. Library creation used the immunoSEQ multiplex PCR assay. TCRdb's version of the immuneACCESS table is confined to in-frame rearrangements and falls short of the full clone set. An unresolved V gene accounts for under half of the shortfall where checked; the remainder is of unknown origin. Across this sample there are more than 50,000 clones, with 88% seen only once. Approximately 15% of the sample rests with the top ten. For each enrolled patient, mismatch repair deficiency was established using either polymerase chain reaction or immunohistochemistry. TCR sequencing was performed for a few patients who responded to pembrolizumab therapy. In the phase II trial, pembrolizumab PD-1 blockade was tested prospectively in advanced mismatch repair-deficient cancers, no matter which tissue of origin the cancers came from. Peripheral blood T cell samples were gathered serially, both before PD-1 blockade started and at multiple time points afterward. Blood sampling times were expressed in weeks after the first pembrolizumab dose.

V is reduced by 0 bases and J by 0 bases, leaving a spacing of 13 bases between them. CDR3 length: 17 amino acids, cysteine to phenylalanine. This entry keeps only the CDR3 DNA: 51 bases, framed from base 1. The germline V gene supplies CDR1 SGDLS and CDR2 YYNGEE. The data were taken from a study of PD-1 blockade in mismatch repair-deficient tumors (dated by TCRdb to 2015 to 2018). Study-wide context: Between late 2013 and late 2016, some 92 consecutive patients with over ten mismatch repair-deficient cancer types, all previously treated and progressing, were enrolled in the trial. Tumor-associated T cell clones were tracked in the peripheral blood of patients responding to PD-1 blockade by deep sequencing of TCR CDR3 regions. Summary of the overall study and its limitations: After pembrolizumab, tumor-resident clones, which were often undetectable in blood before treatment, expanded rapidly and then contracted, generally ahead of radiologic responses.

The TCR was taken from an adult with mismatch repair-deficient cancer. The source was peripheral blood, collected 52 weeks after starting pembrolizumab. The chain was built from TRBV9 and TRBJ1-3; the D region possibly corresponds to TRBD1 (6 bases align). The sequenced DNA: TGTGCCAGCAGCGTAGAACCTACAGGGAGCTCTGGAAACACCATATATTTT. This encodes CASSVEPTGSSGNTIYF.